The sequence of this TCR beta chain was determined in a study of blood T cells in healthy people across ages. Overall study results and limits: Samples with more naive T cells showed higher observed beta diversity.

In its sample, this clonotype was seen many times. Its antigen is not identified. The CDR3 runs 13 residues. Trimming left V 2 bases short and J 5 bases short, with 10 bases between. Per germline, CDR1 SQVTM and CDR2 ANQGSEA. Then a second PCR, running roughly 7 to 11 cycles, was carried out with a sample-barcoded 5' primer and a J-beta primer mix. Each CDR3 protein is one row after TCRdb ran MiXCR on the 5' RACE reads. The sample has 1.5 million to 2 million distinct CDR3 sequences, under 30% seen once. Sequencing used blood. This chain links TRBV29-1 with TRBJ2-4; D is ambiguous. The TCR was taken from a woman aged 25 to 45 in good health. CDR3 nucleotides: TGCAGCGTTGAATGGGGTGCCCAAAACATTCAGTACTTC. Translating it yields CSVEWGAQNIQYF.